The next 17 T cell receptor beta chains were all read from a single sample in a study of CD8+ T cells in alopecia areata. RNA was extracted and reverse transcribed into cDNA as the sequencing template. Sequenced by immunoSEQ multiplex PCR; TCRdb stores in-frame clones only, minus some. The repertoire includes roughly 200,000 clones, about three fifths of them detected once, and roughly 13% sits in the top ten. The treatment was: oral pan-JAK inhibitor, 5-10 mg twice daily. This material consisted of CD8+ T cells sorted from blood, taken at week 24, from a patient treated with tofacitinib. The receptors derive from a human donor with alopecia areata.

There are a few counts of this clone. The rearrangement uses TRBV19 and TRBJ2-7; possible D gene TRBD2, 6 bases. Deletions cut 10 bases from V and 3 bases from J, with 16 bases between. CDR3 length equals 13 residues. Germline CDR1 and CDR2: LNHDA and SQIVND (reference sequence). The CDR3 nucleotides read TGTGCCACCTCCCCGGGACTCAACTACGAGCAGTACTTC. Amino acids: CATSPGLNYEQYF.

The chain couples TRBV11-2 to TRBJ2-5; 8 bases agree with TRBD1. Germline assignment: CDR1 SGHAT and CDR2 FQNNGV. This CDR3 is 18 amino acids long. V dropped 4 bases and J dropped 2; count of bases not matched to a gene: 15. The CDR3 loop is CASSYTDIRTGLQETQYF. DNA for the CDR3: TGTGCCAGCAGCTACACCGATATCCGGACAGGGCTACAAGAGACCCAGTACTTC.

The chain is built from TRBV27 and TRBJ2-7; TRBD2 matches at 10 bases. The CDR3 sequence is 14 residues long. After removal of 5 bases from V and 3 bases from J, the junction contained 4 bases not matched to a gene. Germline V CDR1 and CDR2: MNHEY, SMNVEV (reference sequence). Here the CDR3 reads CASSLAGDLYEQYF. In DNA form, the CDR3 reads TGTGCCAGCAGTCTAGCGGGGGACCTCTACGAGCAGTACTTC.

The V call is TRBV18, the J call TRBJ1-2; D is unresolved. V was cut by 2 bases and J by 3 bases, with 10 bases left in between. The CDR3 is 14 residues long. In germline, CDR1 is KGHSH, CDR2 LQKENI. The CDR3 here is CASSPKASDYGYTF. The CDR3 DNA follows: TGTGCCAGCTCACCAAAGGCGTCGGACTATGGCTACACCTTC.

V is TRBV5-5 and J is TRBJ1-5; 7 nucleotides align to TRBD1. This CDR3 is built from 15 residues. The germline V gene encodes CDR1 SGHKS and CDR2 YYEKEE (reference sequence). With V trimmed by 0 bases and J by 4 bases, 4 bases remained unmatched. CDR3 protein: CASSLGDRDNQPQHF. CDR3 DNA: TGTGCCAGCAGCTTGGGTGACAGGGATAATCAGCCCCAGCATTTT.

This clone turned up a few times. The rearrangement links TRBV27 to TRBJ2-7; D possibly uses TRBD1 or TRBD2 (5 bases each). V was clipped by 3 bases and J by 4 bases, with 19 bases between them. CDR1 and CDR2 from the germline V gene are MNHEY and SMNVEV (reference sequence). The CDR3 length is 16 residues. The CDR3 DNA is TGTGCCAGCAGTTTTCGGGCTCGTCTGGGGGTATACGAGCAGTACTTC. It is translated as CASSFRARLGVYEQYF.

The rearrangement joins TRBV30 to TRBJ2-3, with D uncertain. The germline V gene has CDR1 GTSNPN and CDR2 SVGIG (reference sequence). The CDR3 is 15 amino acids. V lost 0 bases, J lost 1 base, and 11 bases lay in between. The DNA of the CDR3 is TGTGCCTGGAGTGTATGGTTAGGACGCACAGATACGCAGTATTTT. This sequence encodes CAWSVWLGRTDTQYF.

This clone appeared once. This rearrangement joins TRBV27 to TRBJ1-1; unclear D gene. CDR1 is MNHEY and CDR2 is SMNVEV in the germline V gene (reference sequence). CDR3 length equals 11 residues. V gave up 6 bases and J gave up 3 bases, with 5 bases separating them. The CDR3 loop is CASRAHTEAFF. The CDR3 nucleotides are TGTGCCAGCAGGGCCCACACTGAAGCTTTCTTT.

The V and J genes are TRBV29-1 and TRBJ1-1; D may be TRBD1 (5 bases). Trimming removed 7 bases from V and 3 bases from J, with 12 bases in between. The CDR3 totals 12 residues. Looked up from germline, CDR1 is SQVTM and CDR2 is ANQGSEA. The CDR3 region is CSGEQGDTEAFF. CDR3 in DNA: TGCAGCGGCGAGCAGGGAGACACTGAAGCTTTCTTT.

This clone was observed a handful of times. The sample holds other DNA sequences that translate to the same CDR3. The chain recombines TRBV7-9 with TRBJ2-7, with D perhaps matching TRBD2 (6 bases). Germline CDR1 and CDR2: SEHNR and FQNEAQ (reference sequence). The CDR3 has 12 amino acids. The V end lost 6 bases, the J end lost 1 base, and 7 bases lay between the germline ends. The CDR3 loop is CASRGGSYEQYF. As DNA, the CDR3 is TGTGCCAGCAGGGGGGGTTCCTACGAGCAGTACTTC.

The CDR3 DNA reads TGTGCCAGCAGCGCTCGCTTGGAGACCCAGTACTTC. Its protein product is CASSARLETQYF. The chain joins TRBV7-9 to TRBJ2-5; no reliable D call. The CDR3 contains 12 residues. The germline CDR1 and CDR2 sequences are SEHNR and FQNEAQ (reference sequence). The V gene lost 5 bases and the J gene lost 5 bases, with 9 bases spanning the gap.

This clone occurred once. The CDR3 is CASSLSLFEAFF. The CDR3 coding sequence is TGTGCCAGCAGCTTATCCCTTTTTGAAGCTTTCTTT. This rearrangement joins TRBV7-9 to TRBJ1-1; D remains unclear. Germline V gene lookup returns CDR1 SEHNR and CDR2 FQNEAQ (reference sequence). The CDR3 consists of 12 residues. Trimming pared 2 bases from V and 7 bases from J, leaving 8 bases between.

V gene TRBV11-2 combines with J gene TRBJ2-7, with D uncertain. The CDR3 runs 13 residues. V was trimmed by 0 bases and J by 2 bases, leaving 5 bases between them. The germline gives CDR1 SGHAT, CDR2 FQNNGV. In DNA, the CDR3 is TGTGCCAGCAGCTTAGAACGAGCCTACGAGCAGTACTTC. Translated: CASSLERAYEQYF. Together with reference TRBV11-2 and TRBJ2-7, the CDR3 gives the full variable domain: EAGVAQSPRYKIIEKRQSVAFWCNPISGHATLYWYQQILGQGPKLLIQFQNNGVVDDSQLPKDRFSAERLKGVDSTLKIQPAKLEDSAVYLCASSLERAYEQYFGPGTRLTVT.

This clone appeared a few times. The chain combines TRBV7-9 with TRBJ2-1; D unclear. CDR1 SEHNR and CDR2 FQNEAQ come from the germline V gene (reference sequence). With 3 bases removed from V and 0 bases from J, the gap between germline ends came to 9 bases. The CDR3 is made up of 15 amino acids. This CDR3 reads CASSLSDVSYNEQFF. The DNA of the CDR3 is TGTGCCAGCAGCTTGTCGGACGTCTCCTACAATGAGCAGTTCTTC.

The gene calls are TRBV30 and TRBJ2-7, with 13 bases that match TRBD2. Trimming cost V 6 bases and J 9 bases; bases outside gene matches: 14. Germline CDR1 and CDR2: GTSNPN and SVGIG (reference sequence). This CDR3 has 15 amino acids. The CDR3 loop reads CACTSLGTSGAGQYF. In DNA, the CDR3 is TGTGCCTGCACAAGCCTCGGGACTAGCGGGGCCGGGCAGTACTTC.

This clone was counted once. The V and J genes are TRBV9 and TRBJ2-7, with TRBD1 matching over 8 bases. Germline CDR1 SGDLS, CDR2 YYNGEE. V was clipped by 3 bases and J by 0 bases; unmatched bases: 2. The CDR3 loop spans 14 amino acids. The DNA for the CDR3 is TGTGCCAGCAGCGGGACAGGGCTCTCCTACGAGCAGTACTTC. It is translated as CASSGTGLSYEQYF. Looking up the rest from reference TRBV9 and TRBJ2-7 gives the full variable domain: DSGVTQTPKHLITATGQRVTLRCSPRSGDLSVYWYQQSLDQGLQFLIQYYNGEERAKGNILERFSAQQFPDLHSELNLSSLELGDSALYFCASSGTGLSYEQYFGPGTRLTVT.

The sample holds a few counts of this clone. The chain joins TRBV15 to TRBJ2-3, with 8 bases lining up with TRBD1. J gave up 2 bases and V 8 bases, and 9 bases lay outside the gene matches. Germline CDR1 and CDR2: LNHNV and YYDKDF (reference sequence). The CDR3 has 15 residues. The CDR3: CATQGLGQVTDTQYF. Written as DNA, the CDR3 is TGTGCCACCCAGGGTTTGGGACAGGTCACAGATACGCAGTATTTT.